A selection of T cell receptor beta chains follows, all from one sample in a study of glioma-infiltrating T cells after dendritic cell vaccination. Measured with immunoSEQ multiplex PCR; TCRdb has only the in-frame clones, and not every one. The sample carries 25,000 to 35,000 clones, approximately 91% recorded once. The sample here was blood, taken before dendritic cell vaccination. The receptors were sampled from a human donor with glioblastoma. CDR3s include the opening cysteine and the closing phenylalanine or tryptophan. Each record gives: clone size, D gene, J gene, V gene, CDR3 protein, CDR3 DNA. The D gene is left open where the match is weak. Clone size appears in some rows only: once, few, many, or a class for an expanded clone.

>NA|TRBD1|TRBJ2-3|TRBV5-1
CASSRDSDTQYF
TGCGCCAGCAGCCGGGACAGTGATACGCAGTATTTT
>few|NA|TRBJ2-3|TRBV5-5
CASSLAGDTQYF
TGTGCCAGCAGCTTGGCAGGAGATACGCAGTATTTT
>NA|NA|TRBJ1-1|TRBV7-9
CASSLEGGTEAFF
TGTGCCAGCAGCTTAGAAGGGGGCACTGAAGCTTTCTTT
>NA|TRBD1|TRBJ2-7|TRBV4-2
CASSQTGLDEQYF
TGTGCCAGCAGCCAGACAGGGTTGGACGAGCAGTACTTC
>once|NA|TRBJ2-5|TRBV5-6
CASSSWARETQYF
TGTGCCAGCAGCTCCTGGGCCCGGGAGACCCAGTACTTC
>once|NA|TRBJ2-7|TRBV11-2
CASSYLRRPKSTRQFEQYF
TGTGCCAGCAGCTACCTCCGCAGGCCCAAATCAACTCGCCAATTCGAGCAGTACTTC
>NA|TRBD1|TRBJ1-1|TRBV7-6
CASSPRTGGAFTEAFF
TGTGCCAGCAGCCCCCGGACAGGGGGCGCGTTTACTGAAGCTTTCTTT
>NA|TRBD1|TRBJ2-7|TRBV4-1
CASSRTGARYEQYF
TGCGCCAGCAGCCGAACAGGGGCCCGCTACGAGCAGTACTTC
>NA|TRBD1|TRBJ2-5|TRBV5-1
CASTLNRGVSETQYF
TGCGCCAGCACCTTAAACAGGGGAGTATCGGAGACCCAGTACTTC
>once|TRBD1|TRBJ1-4|TRBV7-9
CASSLKGGVGEKLFF
TGTGCCAGCAGCTTAAAAGGGGGCGTCGGTGAAAAACTGTTTTTT
>NA|NA|TRBJ2-7|TRBV5-4
CASSPQAGYEQYF
TGTGCCAGCAGTCCACAGGCAGGCTACGAGCAGTACTTC
>NA|NA|TRBJ1-5|TRBV6-5
CASSPVHGGNQPQHF
TGTGCCAGCAGCCCGGTCCACGGGGGCAATCAGCCCCAGCATTTT
>NA|NA|TRBJ2-7|TRBV12-5
CASGCKNRFLDDEQYF
TGTGCTAGTGGTTGTAAAAACAGGTTCCTGGATGACGAGCAGTACTTC
>NA|TRBD1|TRBJ1-2|TRBV6-5
CASSYSPTGVRYGYTF
TGTGCCAGCAGTTACTCCCCGACAGGGGTGCGCTATGGCTACACCTTC
>once|NA|TRBJ1-5|TRBV4-1
CASSQEAPSRGVNQPQHF
TGCGCCAGCAGCCAAGAGGCCCCAAGCAGGGGCGTAAATCAGCCCCAGCATTTT
>NA|TRBD1|TRBJ1-1|TRBV7-2
CASSLVPTGGMMNTEAFF
TGTGCCAGCAGCTTAGTTCCGACAGGGGGAATGATGAACACTGAAGCTTTCTTT
>NA|NA|TRBJ1-6|TRBV25-1
CASSEPPPDSPLHF
TGTGCCAGCAGTGAACCGCCTCCGGATTCACCCCTCCACTTT
>NA|NA|TRBJ1-4|TRBV7-9
CASSSDSLVPTNEKLFF
TGTGCCAGCAGCTCTGACTCTCTCGTACCAACTAATGAAAAACTGTTTTTT
>NA|NA|TRBJ2-5|TRBV5-6
CASSRMRALETQYF
TGTGCCAGCAGCCGGATGAGGGCCCTAGAGACCCAGTACTTC
>NA|TRBD1|TRBJ1-1|TRBV6-5
CASSYHKRTGEAFF
TGTGCCAGCAGTTACCACAAAAGGACAGGTGAAGCTTTCTTT
>NA|NA|TRBJ1-4|TRBV13
CASSPAGTSGKLFF
TGTGCCAGCAGCCCAGCCGGGACTTCAGGAAAACTGTTTTTT
>once|TRBD1|TRBJ1-3|TRBV2
CASSARAGGVNTIYF
TGTGCCAGCAGTGCTAGAGCAGGGGGAGTGAACACCATATATTTT
>NA|TRBD1|TRBJ2-3|TRBV7-9
CASSFGTGVSDTQYF
TGTGCCAGCAGCTTTGGGACAGGGGTATCAGATACGCAGTATTTT
>NA|NA|TRBJ2-7|TRBV5-1
CASSPGGGAEEQYF
TGCGCCAGCAGCCCCGGAGGGGGCGCGGAAGAGCAGTACTTC
>once|NA|TRBJ1-6|TRBV7-6
CASSLGRTDNSPLHF
TGTGCCAGCAGCTTAGGTAGGACAGATAATTCACCCCTCCACTTT
>NA|TRBD2|TRBJ2-7|TRBV5-1
CASSGLAGDSYEQYF
TGCGCCAGCAGCGGACTAGCGGGGGACTCCTACGAGCAGTACTTC
>NA|NA|TRBJ2-2|TRBV25-1
CASSLTGLTGELFF
TGTGCCAGCAGCCTGACAGGTTTAACCGGGGAGCTGTTTTTT
>once|NA|TRBJ1-1|TRBV7-2
CASSLFGGGEAFF
TGTGCCAGCAGTCTATTCGGGGGGGGTGAAGCTTTCTTT
>NA|TRBD2|TRBJ2-1|TRBV11-2
CASSLDRTSGGLYNEQFF
TGTGCCAGCAGCTTAGATCGGACTAGCGGGGGGCTTTACAATGAGCAGTTCTTC
>NA|NA|TRBJ2-3|TRBV5-6
CASTQGAGSTDTQYF
TGTGCCAGCACCCAAGGGGCAGGTAGCACAGATACGCAGTATTTT
>NA|NA|TRBJ2-3|TRBV4-1
CASSENGASTDTQYF
TGCGCCAGCAGCGAAAATGGGGCAAGCACAGATACGCAGTATTTT
>NA|NA|TRBJ1-2|TRBV6-1
CASSDTQGLTNYGYTF
TGTGCCAGCAGTGACACCCAGGGGCTCACCAACTATGGCTACACCTTC
>NA|TRBD2|TRBJ2-5|TRBV2
CASSEAGVAGGQETQYF
TGTGCCAGCAGTGAAGCAGGTGTAGCGGGGGGCCAAGAGACCCAGTACTTC
>NA|TRBD1|TRBJ2-2|TRBV5-6
CASLRGGYSTGELFF
TGTGCCAGCCTTCGAGGGGGCTACTCGACCGGGGAGCTGTTTTTT
>NA|NA|TRBJ1-5|TRBV7-9
CASSRDTNQPQHF
TGTGCCAGCAGCCGGGACACCAATCAGCCCCAGCATTTT
>NA|TRBD1|TRBJ1-6|TRBV6-4
CASSERADRINSPLHF
TGTGCCAGCAGTGAGCGAGCGGACAGGATAAATTCACCCCTCCACTTT
>NA|TRBD2|TRBJ2-7|TRBV4-1
CASSRSYGGGYEQYF
TGCGCCAGCAGCCGAAGTTACGGGGGAGGGTACGAGCAGTACTTC
>NA|NA|TRBJ1-5|TRBV6-1
CASTEGWPQHF
TGTGCCAGCACGGAGGGGTGGCCCCAGCATTTT
>NA|TRBD1|TRBJ2-7|TRBV6-6
CASLRDRGAEQYF
TGTGCCAGCCTTCGGGACAGGGGAGCCGAGCAGTACTTC
>NA|NA|TRBJ1-2|TRBV12-5
CAISGDYGYTF
TGTGCTATCAGCGGGGACTATGGCTACACCTTC
>NA|NA|TRBJ2-2|TRBV10-3
CAISDLVAGTGELFF
TGTGCCATCAGTGATTTAGTGGCGGGGACCGGGGAGCTGTTTTTT
>once|NA|TRBJ1-1|TRBV11-2
CASSLNGRGNTEAFF
TGTGCCAGCAGCTTAAATGGACGGGGGAACACTGAAGCTTTCTTT
>NA|NA|TRBJ2-3|TRBV2
CASNLGATDTQYF
TGTGCCAGCAATTTGGGGGCCACAGATACGCAGTATTTT
>NA|TRBD1|TRBJ2-7|TRBV6-5
CASSYRQGYEQYF
TGTGCCAGCAGTTACCGACAGGGCTACGAGCAGTACTTC
>NA|TRBD1|TRBJ2-7|TRBV6-1
CASSDVDRAREQYF
TGTGCCAGCAGTGACGTCGACAGGGCGCGGGAGCAGTACTTC